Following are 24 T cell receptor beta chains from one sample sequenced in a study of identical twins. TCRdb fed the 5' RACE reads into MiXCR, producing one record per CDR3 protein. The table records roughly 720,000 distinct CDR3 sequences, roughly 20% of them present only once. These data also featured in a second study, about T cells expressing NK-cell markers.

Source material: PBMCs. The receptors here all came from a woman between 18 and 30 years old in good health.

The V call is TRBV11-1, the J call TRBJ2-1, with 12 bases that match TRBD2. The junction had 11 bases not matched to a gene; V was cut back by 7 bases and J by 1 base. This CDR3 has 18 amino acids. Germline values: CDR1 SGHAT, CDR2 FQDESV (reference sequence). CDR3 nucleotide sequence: TGTGCCAGCACGCGACTAGCGGGGGTCGTCCTGTCCTACAATGAGCAGTTCTTC. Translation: CASTRLAGVVLSYNEQFF.

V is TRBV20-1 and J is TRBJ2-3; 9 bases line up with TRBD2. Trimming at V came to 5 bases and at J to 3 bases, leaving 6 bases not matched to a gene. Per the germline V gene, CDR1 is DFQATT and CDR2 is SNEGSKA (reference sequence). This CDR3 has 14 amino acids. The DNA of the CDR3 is TGCAGTGCTGACCTAGCGGGAAGGACAGATACGCAGTATTTT. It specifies CSADLAGRTDTQYF.

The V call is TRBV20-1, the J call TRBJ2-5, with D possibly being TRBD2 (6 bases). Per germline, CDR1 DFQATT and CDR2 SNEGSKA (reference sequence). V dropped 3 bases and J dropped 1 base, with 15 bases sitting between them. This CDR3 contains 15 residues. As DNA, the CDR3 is TGCAGTGCTAGCCCCCGGGCGGGGCCCCAAGAGACCCAGTACTTC. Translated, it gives CSASPRAGPQETQYF.

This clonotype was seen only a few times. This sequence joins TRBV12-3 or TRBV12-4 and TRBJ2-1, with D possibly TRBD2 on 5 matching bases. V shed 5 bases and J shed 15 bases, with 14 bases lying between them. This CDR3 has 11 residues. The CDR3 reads CASSIRDKLFF. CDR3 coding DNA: TGTGCCAGCAGTATCCGGGATAAGCTGTTCTTC.

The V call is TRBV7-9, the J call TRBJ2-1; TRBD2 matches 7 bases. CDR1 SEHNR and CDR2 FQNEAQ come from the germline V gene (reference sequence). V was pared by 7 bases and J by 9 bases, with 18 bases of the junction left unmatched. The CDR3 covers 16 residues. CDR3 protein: CASTPSGRSHACEQFF. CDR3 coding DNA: TGTGCCAGCACCCCTAGCGGCAGGTCCCATGCCTGTGAGCAGTTCTTC. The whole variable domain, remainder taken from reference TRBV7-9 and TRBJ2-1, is DTGVSQNPRHKITKRGQNVTFRCDPISEHNRLYWYRQTLGQGPEFLTYFQNEAQLEKSRLLSDRFSAERPKGSFSTLEIQRTEQGDSAMYLCASTPSGRSHACEQFFGPGTRLTVL.

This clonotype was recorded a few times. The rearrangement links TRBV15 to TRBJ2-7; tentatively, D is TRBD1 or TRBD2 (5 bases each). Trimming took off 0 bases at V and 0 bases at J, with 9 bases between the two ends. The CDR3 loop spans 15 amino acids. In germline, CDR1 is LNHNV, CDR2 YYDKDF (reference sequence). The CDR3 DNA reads TGTGCCACCAGCAGAGATGGGACCCACTCCTACGAGCAGTACTTC. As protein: CATSRDGTHSYEQYF. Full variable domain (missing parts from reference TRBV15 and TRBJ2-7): DAMVIQNPRYQVTQFGKPVTLSCSQTLNHNVMYWYQQKSSQAPKLLFHYYDKDFNNEADTPDNFQSRRPNTSFCFLDIRSPGLGDTAMYLCATSRDGTHSYEQYFGPGTRLTVT.

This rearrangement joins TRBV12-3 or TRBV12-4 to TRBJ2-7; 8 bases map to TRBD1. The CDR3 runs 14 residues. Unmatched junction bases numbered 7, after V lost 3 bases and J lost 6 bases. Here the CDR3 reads CASSFTGGFAEQYF. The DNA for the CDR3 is TGTGCCAGCAGTTTCACAGGGGGGTTCGCCGAGCAGTACTTC.

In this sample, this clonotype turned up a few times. CDR3 amino acids: CASSELGPGNEQFF. The CDR3 DNA follows: TGCGCCAGCAGTGAGCTCGGACCCGGAAATGAGCAGTTCTTC. The chain has TRBV10-1 and TRBJ2-1; D is ambiguous. CDR3 length equals 14 residues. Germline V gene lookup returns CDR1 WNHNN and CDR2 SYGVQD (reference sequence). The V end was cut by 2 bases, the J end by 7 bases, with 12 bases between.

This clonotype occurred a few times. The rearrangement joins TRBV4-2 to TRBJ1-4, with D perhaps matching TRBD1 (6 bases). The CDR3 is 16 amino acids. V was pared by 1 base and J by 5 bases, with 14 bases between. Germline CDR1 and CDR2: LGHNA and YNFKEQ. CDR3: CASSQVEGQTNEKLFF. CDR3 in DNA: TGTGCCAGCAGCCAAGTAGAAGGACAGACGAATGAAAAACTGTTTTTT.

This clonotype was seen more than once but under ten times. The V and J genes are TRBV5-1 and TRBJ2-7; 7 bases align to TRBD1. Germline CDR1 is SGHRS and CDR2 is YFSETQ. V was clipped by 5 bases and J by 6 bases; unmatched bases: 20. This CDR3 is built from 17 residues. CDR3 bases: TGCGCCAGCAGTGGTTCCCTCTTTCCGACAGGGAGAGGCGAGCAGTACTTC. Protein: CASSGSLFPTGRGEQYF.

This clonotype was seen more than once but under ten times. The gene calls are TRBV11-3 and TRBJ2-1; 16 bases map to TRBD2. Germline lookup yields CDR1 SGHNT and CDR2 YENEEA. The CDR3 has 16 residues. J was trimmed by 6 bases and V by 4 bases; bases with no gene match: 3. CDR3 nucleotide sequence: TGTGCCAGCAGCTCCGGGACTAGCGGGAGGGTCAATGAGCAGTTCTTC. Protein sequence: CASSSGTSGRVNEQFF.

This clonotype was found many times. The CDR3 DNA reads TGCGCCAGCAGCTTTACCGGGACCGAGTACAATGAGCAGTTCTTC. It yields the protein CASSFTGTEYNEQFF. This chain links TRBV5-1 with TRBJ2-1; either TRBD1 or TRBD2 may fit D (5 bases each). The CDR3 runs 15 residues. The V end lost 2 bases, the J end lost 4 bases, and 13 bases lay between the germline ends. Germline CDR1 SGHRS, CDR2 YFSETQ. Full variable domain (remainder filled in from reference TRBV5-1 and TRBJ2-1): KAGVTQTPRYLIKTRGQQVTLSCSPISGHRSVSWYQQTPGQGLQFLFEYFSETQRNKGNFPGRFSGRQFSNSRSEMNVSTLELGDSALYLCASSFTGTEYNEQFFGPGTRLTVL.

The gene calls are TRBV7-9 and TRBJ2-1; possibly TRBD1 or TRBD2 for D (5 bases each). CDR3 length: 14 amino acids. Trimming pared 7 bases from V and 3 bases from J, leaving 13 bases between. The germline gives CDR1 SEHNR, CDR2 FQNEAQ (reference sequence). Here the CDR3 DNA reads TGTGCCAGCATCCTACCGGGACGCTACAATGAGCAGTTCTTC. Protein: CASILPGRYNEQFF.

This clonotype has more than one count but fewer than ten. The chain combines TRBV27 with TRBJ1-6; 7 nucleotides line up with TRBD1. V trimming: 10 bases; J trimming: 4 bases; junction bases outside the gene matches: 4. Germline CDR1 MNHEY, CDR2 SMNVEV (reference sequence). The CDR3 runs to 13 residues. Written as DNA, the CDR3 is TGTGCCACCGGGACAGTTTATAATTCACCCCTCCACTTT. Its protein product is CATGTVYNSPLHF.

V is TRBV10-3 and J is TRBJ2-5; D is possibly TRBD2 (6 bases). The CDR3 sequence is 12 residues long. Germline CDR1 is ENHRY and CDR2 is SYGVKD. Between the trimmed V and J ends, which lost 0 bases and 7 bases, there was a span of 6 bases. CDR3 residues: CAISESGGTQYF. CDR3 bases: TGTGCCATCAGTGAGTCCGGGGGGACCCAGTACTTC.

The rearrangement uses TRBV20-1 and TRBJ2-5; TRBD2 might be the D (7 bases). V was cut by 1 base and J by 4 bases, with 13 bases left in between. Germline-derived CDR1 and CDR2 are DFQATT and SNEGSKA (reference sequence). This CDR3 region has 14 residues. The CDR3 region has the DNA TGCAGTGCTAGAGTTAACAGGGAGGGAGAGACCCAGTACTTC. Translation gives CSARVNREGETQYF.

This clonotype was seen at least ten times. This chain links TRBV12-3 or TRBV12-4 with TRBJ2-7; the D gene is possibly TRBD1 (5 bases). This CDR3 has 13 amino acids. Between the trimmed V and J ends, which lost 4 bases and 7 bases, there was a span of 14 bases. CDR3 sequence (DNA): TGTGCCAGCAGTTCAGGGCCTAGTTCTGAGCAGTACTTC. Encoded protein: CASSSGPSSEQYF.

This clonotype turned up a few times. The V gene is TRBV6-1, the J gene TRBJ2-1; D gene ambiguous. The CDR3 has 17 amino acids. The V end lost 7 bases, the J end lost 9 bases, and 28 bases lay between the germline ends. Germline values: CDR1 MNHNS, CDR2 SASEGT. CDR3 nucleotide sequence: TGTGCCAGCAATAGGTTGGGGTCAGGTAGTTTGTTCGGTGAGCAGTTCTTC. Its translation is CASNRLGSGSLFGEQFF.

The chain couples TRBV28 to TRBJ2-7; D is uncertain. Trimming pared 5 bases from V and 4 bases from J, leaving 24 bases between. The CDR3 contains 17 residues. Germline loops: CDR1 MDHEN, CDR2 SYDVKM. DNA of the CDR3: TGTGCCAGCAGTCCCCTCCCCCGATCCTCCCTAGGTTACGAGCAGTACTTC. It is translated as CASSPLPRSSLGYEQYF. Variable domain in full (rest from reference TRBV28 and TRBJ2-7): DVKVTQSSRYLVKRTGEKVFLECVQDMDHENMFWYRQDPGLGLRLIYFSYDVKMKEKGDIPEGYSVSREKKERFSLILESASTNQTSMYLCASSPLPRSSLGYEQYFGPGTRLTVT.

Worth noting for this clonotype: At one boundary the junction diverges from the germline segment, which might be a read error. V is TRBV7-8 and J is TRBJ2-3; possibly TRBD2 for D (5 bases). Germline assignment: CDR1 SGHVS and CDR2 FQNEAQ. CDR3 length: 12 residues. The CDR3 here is CASSLMGSQMDF. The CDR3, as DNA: TGTGCCAGCAGCTTAATGGGGAGCCAGATGGATTTT.

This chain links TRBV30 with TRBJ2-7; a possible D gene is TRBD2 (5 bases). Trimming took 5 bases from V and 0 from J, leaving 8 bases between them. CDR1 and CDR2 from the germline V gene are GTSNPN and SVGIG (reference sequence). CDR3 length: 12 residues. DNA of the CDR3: TGTGCCTGGTCCGAGGGCTCCTACGAGCAGTACTTC. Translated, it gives CAWSEGSYEQYF.

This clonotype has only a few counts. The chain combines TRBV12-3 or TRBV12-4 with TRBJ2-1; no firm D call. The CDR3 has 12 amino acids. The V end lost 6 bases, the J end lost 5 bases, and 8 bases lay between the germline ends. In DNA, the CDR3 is TGTGCCAGCAGACTCAACGACAATGAGCAGTTCTTC. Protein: CASRLNDNEQFF.

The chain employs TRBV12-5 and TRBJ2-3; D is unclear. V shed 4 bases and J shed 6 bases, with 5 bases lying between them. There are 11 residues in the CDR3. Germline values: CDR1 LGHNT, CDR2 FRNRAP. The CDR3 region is CASGWRDTQYF. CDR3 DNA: TGTGCTAGTGGTTGGCGGGATACGCAGTATTTT. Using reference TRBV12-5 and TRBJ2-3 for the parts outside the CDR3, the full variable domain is DARVTQTPRHKVTEMGQEVTMRCQPILGHNTVFWYRQTMMQGLELLAYFRNRAPLDDSGMPKDRFSAEMPDATLATLKIQPSEPRDSAVYFCASGWRDTQYFGPGTRLTVL.

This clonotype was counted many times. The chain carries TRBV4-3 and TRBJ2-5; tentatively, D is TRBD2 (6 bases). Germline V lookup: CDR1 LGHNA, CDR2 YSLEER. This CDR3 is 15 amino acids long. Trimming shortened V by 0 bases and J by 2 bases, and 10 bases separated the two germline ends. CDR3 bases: TGCGCCAGCAGCCAAGAAGGGCGGGATCAAGAGACCCAGTACTTC. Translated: CASSQEGRDQETQYF.